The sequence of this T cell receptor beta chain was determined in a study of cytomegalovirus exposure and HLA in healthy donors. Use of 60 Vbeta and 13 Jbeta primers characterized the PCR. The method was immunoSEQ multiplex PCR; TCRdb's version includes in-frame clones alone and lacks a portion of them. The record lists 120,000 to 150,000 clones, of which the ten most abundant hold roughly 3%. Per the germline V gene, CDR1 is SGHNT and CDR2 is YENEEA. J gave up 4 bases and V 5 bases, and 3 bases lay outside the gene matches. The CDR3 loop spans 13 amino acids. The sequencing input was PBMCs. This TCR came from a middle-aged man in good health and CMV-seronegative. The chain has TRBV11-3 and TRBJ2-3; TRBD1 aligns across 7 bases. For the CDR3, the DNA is TGTGCCAGCAGCATCCAGGGGGCAGATACGCAGTATTTT. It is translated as CASSIQGADTQYF.